These 31 T cell receptor beta chains were all obtained from the same sample, sequenced in a study of graft-versus-host responses after intestinal transplantation. Produced via immunoSEQ multiplex PCR; TCRdb's table is partial and in-frame only. Of 20,000 or so clones listed, over 75% are singletons. Sequencing used PBMCs, obtained 14 days after transplant. These receptors were obtained from a human patient who received an intestinal transplant, so some T cells may come from the graft donor.

The chain recombines TRBV6-1 with TRBJ2-1; 10 bases agree with TRBD2. This CDR3 spans 17 amino acids. Germline V gives CDR1 MNHNS, CDR2 SASEGT. After removal of 4 bases from V and 8 bases from J, the junction contained 14 bases not matched to a gene. The CDR3 sequence is CASSGLAGVFAGDEQFF. In DNA, the CDR3 is TGTGCCAGCAGTGGCCTAGCGGGAGTCTTTGCTGGCGATGAGCAGTTCTTC.

The V and J genes are TRBV7-9 and TRBJ1-2, with 7 bases matching TRBD1. V shed 4 bases, J shed 6 bases, and the junction held 8 bases outside the gene matches. Per the germline V gene, CDR1 is SEHNR and CDR2 is FQNEAQ (reference sequence). The CDR3 totals 14 residues. The CDR3 bases are TGTGCCAGCAGCTCGGGACAGTCATACCATGGCTACACCTTC. Translated, it gives CASSSGQSYHGYTF.

The chain uses TRBV13 and TRBJ2-5; TRBD1 might be the D (5 bases). Germline lookup yields CDR1 PRHDT and CDR2 FYEKMQ (reference sequence). Deletions cut 4 bases from V and 5 bases from J, with 17 bases between. The CDR3 totals 15 residues. CDR3 region: CASSSQGVFAETQYF. The DNA for the CDR3 is TGTGCCAGCAGCTCCCAGGGTGTCTTTGCGGAGACCCAGTACTTC.

The V and J genes are TRBV7-9 and TRBJ2-5; maybe TRBD1 (5 bases). The CDR3 covers 12 residues. In germline, CDR1 is SEHNR, CDR2 FQNEAQ (reference sequence). V was pared by 5 bases and J by 3 bases, with 7 bases between. Written as DNA, the CDR3 is TGTGCCAGCAGCCCACAGGAAGAGACCCAGTACTTC. This encodes CASSPQEETQYF.

This chain connects TRBV6-1 to TRBJ2-7; TRBD1 agrees at 8 bases. The junction had 6 bases not matched to a gene; V was cut back by 1 base and J by 7 bases. Germline lookup yields CDR1 MNHNS and CDR2 SASEGT. The CDR3 is made up of 14 amino acids. CDR3 amino acids: CASSEEGQVWEQYF. CDR3 in DNA: TGTGCCAGCAGTGAAGAGGGACAGGTTTGGGAGCAGTACTTC.

The chain combines TRBV27 with TRBJ2-1, with 10 bases lining up with TRBD1. Germline values: CDR1 MNHEY, CDR2 SMNVEV (reference sequence). V dropped 7 bases and J dropped 4; count of bases not matched to a gene: 13. CDR3 length: 17 residues. In DNA form, the CDR3 reads TGTGCCAGCATTCCACGACAGGGGGCTAAACATTACAATGAGCAGTTCTTC. This gives the protein CASIPRQGAKHYNEQFF.

This clone was detected only a few times. The chain uses TRBV2 and TRBJ2-5; possible D gene TRBD2, 5 bases. Germline V lookup: CDR1 SNHLY, CDR2 FYNNEI. Trimming stripped 5 bases from V and 2 bases from J, with 12 bases between. The CDR3 runs to 14 residues. Here the CDR3 reads CASSQNGLQETQYF. CDR3 sequence (DNA): TGTGCCAGCAGTCAAAACGGACTTCAAGAGACCCAGTACTTC.

This chain uses TRBV7-9 with TRBJ1-3; no firm D call. The CDR3 covers 15 residues. Germline-derived CDR1 and CDR2 are SEHNR and FQNEAQ (reference sequence). V was cut by 5 bases and J by 0 bases, with 11 bases left in between. The CDR3 nucleotides read TGTGCCAGCAGCCCTCAAGCCTTCTCTGGAAACACCATATATTTT. Its translation is CASSPQAFSGNTIYF.

This chain joins TRBV2 and TRBJ1-2; possible D gene TRBD1, 5 bases. The length of the CDR3 is 13 residues. Germline loops: CDR1 SNHLY, CDR2 FYNNEI. V was trimmed by 3 bases and J by 5 bases, leaving 10 bases between them. Here the CDR3 DNA reads TGTGCCAGCAGTGAGCGGGCAGGGTATGGCTACACCTTC. Protein sequence: CASSERAGYGYTF.

This rearrangement joins TRBV7-2 to TRBJ2-7; TRBD2 matches 11 bases. The germline V gene has CDR1 SGHTA and CDR2 FQGNSA. This CDR3 comprises 17 residues. With V trimmed by 5 bases and J by 4 bases, 13 bases remained unmatched. The CDR3 loop is CASSVYSGRADRYEQYF. In nucleotides, the CDR3 is TGTGCCAGCAGCGTCTATAGCGGGAGGGCCGACAGATACGAGCAGTACTTC.

The chain recombines TRBV27 with TRBJ2-1; 10 positions agree with TRBD1. Germline assignment: CDR1 MNHEY and CDR2 SMNVEV (reference sequence). V shed 5 bases and J 0 bases; nucleotides not matched to a gene: 16. The CDR3 contains 20 residues. The CDR3 DNA sequence: TGTGCCAGCAGTCCTACACGACAGGGGGCAACTCCACTCTCCTACAATGAGCAGTTCTTC. It codes for CASSPTRQGATPLSYNEQFF.

This sequence joins TRBV19 and TRBJ1-5; 9 nucleotides line up with TRBD1. This CDR3 has 14 amino acids. Germline V gives CDR1 LNHDA, CDR2 SQIVND (reference sequence). The V gene end was trimmed by 6 bases and the J gene end by 7 bases; junction bases not matched to a gene: 7. The CDR3 region has the DNA TGTGCCAGTAGGCTGGACAGGGGTGGCCAGCCCCAGCATTTT. The encoded protein is CASRLDRGGQPQHF.

CDR3 sequence (DNA): TGTGCCAGCAGCTTTGGCTGGTCGGCAACTAATGAAAAACTGTTTTTT. Residues: CASSFGWSATNEKLFF. The rearrangement joins TRBV5-6 to TRBJ1-4; D remains unclear. Trimming stripped 2 bases from V and 0 bases from J, with 11 bases between. The CDR3 is 16 amino acids. Germline V gives CDR1 SGHDT, CDR2 YYEEEE.

This rearrangement joins TRBV6-5 to TRBJ1-4, with no clear D. The CDR3 contains 15 residues. V gave up 4 bases and J gave up 1 base, with 10 bases separating them. Germline loops: CDR1 MNHEY, CDR2 SVGAGI. The CDR3 DNA reads as TGTGCCAGCAGTTCGACCGTCGGAACTAATGAAAAACTGTTTTTT. This translates into CASSSTVGTNEKLFF.

J is TRBJ2-3 and V is TRBV4-1; the D is unclear. Deletions cut 1 base from V and 4 bases from J, with 15 bases between. Per the germline V gene, CDR1 is MGHRA and CDR2 is YSYEKL. The CDR3 spans 16 residues. CDR3 amino acids: CASSQARRIFADTQYF. CDR3 DNA sequence: TGCGCCAGCAGCCAAGCTAGGAGAATCTTCGCAGATACGCAGTATTTT.

Comment on this clone: The same CDR3 can be traced to other DNA sequences in this sample. The rearrangement links TRBV9 to TRBJ2-5, with TRBD2 identical over 9 bases. CDR3 length: 16 amino acids. Germline CDR1 reads SGDLS; CDR2 reads YYNGEE. Trimming took 0 bases from V and 4 from J; bases not matched to a gene: 7. DNA of the CDR3: TGTGCCAGCAGCGTAGTAGGGCGGGGGGGCAGAGAGACCCAGTACTTC. Translation gives CASSVVGRGGRETQYF.

This clone was seen a single time. This rearrangement joins TRBV29-1 to TRBJ2-1, with D possibly TRBD1 on 6 matching bases. Germline lookup yields CDR1 SQVTM and CDR2 ANQGSEA. This CDR3 is built from 15 residues. Trimming took off 6 bases at V and 0 bases at J, with 15 bases between the two ends. CDR3 in amino acids: CSVPGATHSYNEQFF. The CDR3 DNA reads TGCAGCGTGCCAGGGGCCACCCACTCCTACAATGAGCAGTTCTTC.

The chain is built from TRBV30 and TRBJ2-1; a possible D gene is TRBD1 (7 bases). V was cut by 5 bases and J by 9 bases, with 11 bases left in between. CDR1 is GTSNPN and CDR2 is SVGIG in the germline V gene (reference sequence). This CDR3 is 11 amino acids long. CDR3 residues: CAWDREAEQFF. In DNA, the CDR3 is TGTGCCTGGGACAGGGAGGCTGAGCAGTTCTTC.

The V and J genes are TRBV29-1 and TRBJ1-1; D gene unclear. Trimming pared 6 bases from V and 3 bases from J, leaving 8 bases between. Per germline, CDR1 SQVTM and CDR2 ANQGSEA. CDR3 size: 11 residues. CDR3 sequence reads: CSVYKDTEAFF. The CDR3 nucleotides are TGCAGCGTCTACAAGGACACTGAAGCTTTCTTT.

The V call is TRBV27, the J call TRBJ2-1, with TRBD1 identical over 7 bases. With V trimmed by 2 bases and J by 8 bases, 6 bases remained unmatched. Germline V gene lookup returns CDR1 MNHEY and CDR2 SMNVEV (reference sequence). The CDR3 runs to 14 residues. CDR3 DNA sequence: TGTGCCAGCAGTTTAGGGACAGTTGGCGATGAGCAGTTCTTC. Translating it yields CASSLGTVGDEQFF.

On this clone itself: At one end the junction does not follow the germline gene, possibly because of a read error. Other DNA sequences within the sample encode an identical CDR3. The rearrangement uses TRBV6-4 and TRBJ2-6; unclear D gene. The CDR3 totals 18 residues. Germline values: CDR1 MRHNA, CDR2 SNTAGT. The CDR3 region is CASSDGGKGPSGANVLTF. The CDR3 nucleotides are TGCGCCAGCAGTGACGGTGGTAAGGGCCCCTCTGGGGCCAACGTCCTGACTTTC.

The V and J genes are TRBV30 and TRBJ2-1, with 10 positions matching TRBD2. There are 15 residues in the CDR3. The trim removed 0 bases at V and 2 bases at J, leaving 1 base unmatched. Germline CDR1 GTSNPN, CDR2 SVGIG (reference sequence). The CDR3 sequence: CAWSVGLAAYNEQFF. Here the CDR3 DNA reads TGTGCCTGGAGTGTAGGACTAGCGGCCTACAATGAGCAGTTCTTC. The full variable domain, its missing parts supplied by reference TRBV30 and TRBJ2-1, is SQTIHQWPATLVQPVGSPLSLECTVEGTSNPNLYWYRQAAGRGLQLLFYSVGIGQISSEVPQNLSASRPQDRQFILSSKKLLLSDSGFYLCAWSVGLAAYNEQFFGPGTRLTVL.

The CDR3 region is CASSMVGSNEQFF. The CDR3 DNA is TGTGCCAGTTCCATGGTCGGTAGCAATGAGCAGTTCTTC. The chain uses TRBV19 and TRBJ2-1; D is uncertain. Trimming removed 8 bases at V and 6 bases at J, with 14 bases between. The CDR3 runs to 13 residues. Germline values: CDR1 LNHDA, CDR2 SQIVND (reference sequence). The full variable domain, its missing parts supplied by reference TRBV19 and TRBJ2-1, is DGGITQSPKYLFRKEGQNVTLSCEQNLNHDAMYWYRQDPGQGLRLIYYSQIVNDFQKGDIAEGYSVSREKKESFPLTVTSAQKNPTAFYLCASSMVGSNEQFFGPGTRLTVL.

This sequence joins TRBV7-8 and TRBJ2-5; D call uncertain. This CDR3 is 13 amino acids long. The germline V gene encodes CDR1 SGHVS and CDR2 FQNEAQ. Trimming pared 1 base from V and 4 bases from J, leaving 7 bases between. Written as DNA, the CDR3 is TGTGCCAGCAGCTTAGACAGCCTAGAGACCCAGTACTTC. Encoded protein: CASSLDSLETQYF.

The chain couples TRBV5-4 to TRBJ2-2; 8 bases agree with TRBD1. From germline, CDR1 is SGHNT and CDR2 YYREEE (reference sequence). V gave up 6 bases and J gave up 7 bases; unmatched junction bases: 5. The CDR3 has 13 amino acids. CDR3 amino acids: CASKGQGNGELFF. CDR3 bases: TGTGCCAGCAAAGGACAGGGTAACGGGGAGCTGTTTTTT.

This clone was observed a handful of times. The chain combines TRBV9 with TRBJ2-1; D gene ambiguous. V was trimmed by 3 bases and J by 10 bases, leaving 11 bases between them. The CDR3 is 12 amino acids. Germline V CDR1 and CDR2: SGDLS, YYNGEE. In DNA form, the CDR3 reads TGTGCCAGCAGCGATCCGGTAGGGGAGCAGTTCTTC. This encodes CASSDPVGEQFF. Supplemented by reference TRBV9 and TRBJ2-1, the full variable domain reads DSGVTQTPKHLITATGQRVTLRCSPRSGDLSVYWYQQSLDQGLQFLIQYYNGEERAKGNILERFSAQQFPDLHSELNLSSLELGDSALYFCASSDPVGEQFFGPGTRLTVL.

The rearrangement uses TRBV7-9 and TRBJ2-3; tentatively, D is TRBD2 (5 bases). Germline V gives CDR1 SEHNR, CDR2 FQNEAQ (reference sequence). The V gene lost 5 bases and the J gene lost 6 bases, with 21 bases spanning the gap. The CDR3 is made up of 16 amino acids. The CDR3 here is CASSEQLAGGLDTQYF. CDR3 DNA: TGTGCCAGCAGCGAACAGTTGGCGGGCGGTCTTGATACGCAGTATTTT.

This chain joins TRBV28 and TRBJ2-2, with D perhaps matching TRBD2 (6 bases). The length of the CDR3 is 13 residues. Germline-derived CDR1 and CDR2 are MDHEN and SYDVKM. V was pared by 4 bases and J by 6 bases, with 9 bases between. The CDR3 DNA is TGTGCCAGCAGTTCCCGGGAGTCCGGGGAGCTGTTTTTT. The encoded protein is CASSSRESGELFF.

The rearrangement links TRBV7-2 to TRBJ2-7; the match to TRBD1 covers 9 bases. Per germline, CDR1 SGHTA and CDR2 FQGNSA. Germline trimming cut 5 bases from V and 3 bases from J; bases unmatched to any gene: 5. This CDR3 has 14 amino acids. CDR3 residues: CASSIGTGSYEQYF. The DNA for the CDR3 is TGTGCCAGCAGCATCGGGACAGGGAGCTACGAGCAGTACTTC.

This clone was seen a single time. The chain employs TRBV4-1 and TRBJ2-3; 7 bases are a match to TRBD2. The CDR3 has 17 amino acids. V shed 3 bases and J 3 bases; nucleotides not matched to a gene: 12. Germline V lookup: CDR1 MGHRA, CDR2 YSYEKL. CDR3 sequence (DNA): TGCGCCAGCAGCCACCGCACCCTAGCGGTGAGGACAGATACGCAGTATTTT. It is translated as CASSHRTLAVRTDTQYF.

The chain links TRBV5-1 to TRBJ2-7; no reliable D call. Germline values: CDR1 SGHRS, CDR2 YFSETQ. V lost 2 bases, J lost 2 bases, and 8 bases lay in between. The CDR3 covers 13 residues. The CDR3 region is CASSFKNPYEQYF. The CDR3 DNA sequence: TGCGCCAGCAGCTTCAAAAACCCCTACGAGCAGTACTTC.